The 5 T cell receptor beta chains below all came from one sample that was sequenced in a study of yellow fever vaccine responses in identical twins. In TCRdb, the RT-PCR reads were re-called with MiXCR into one record per CDR3 protein. Among some 4,600 distinct CDR3 sequences listed, about 85% were seen once. The sequences come from T cells from blood (PBMCs), unsorted or a sorted subset (not recorded which), collected before or after yellow fever vaccination (not recorded which). These receptors were taken from a woman aged 18 to 35 who received the yellow fever vaccine.

The sample holds a few counts of this clonotype. The chain couples TRBV7-9 to TRBJ1-5; 8 bases are shared with TRBD1. CDR1 is SEHNR, CDR2 FQNEAQ, per germline (reference sequence). V shed 1 base and J 5 bases; nucleotides not matched to a gene: 10. CDR3 length: 17 amino acids. In nucleotides, the CDR3 is TGTGCCAGCAGCTTAGTTAGGGCAGGGGGCGCGGATCAGCCCCAGCATTTT. It translates to CASSLVRAGGADQPQHF.

This clonotype was seen a handful of times. The chain couples TRBV15 to TRBJ1-6, with D possibly matching TRBD1 (6 bases). The germline V gene has CDR1 LNHNV and CDR2 YYDKDF (reference sequence). The V end lost 5 bases, the J end lost 0 bases, and 8 bases lay between the germline ends. The CDR3 runs to 15 residues. The CDR3 DNA is TGTGCCACCAGCCAGGGGAGCTCCTATAATTCACCCCTCCACTTT. It yields the protein CATSQGSSYNSPLHF. Drawing the rest from reference TRBV15 and TRBJ1-6, the complete variable domain is DAMVIQNPRYQVTQFGKPVTLSCSQTLNHNVMYWYQQKSSQAPKLLFHYYDKDFNNEADTPDNFQSRRPNTSFCFLDIRSPGLGDTAMYLCATSQGSSYNSPLHFGNGTRLTVT.

This clonotype was picked up a small number of times. The chain combines TRBV11-3 with TRBJ2-1, with a tentative D call TRBD2 (6 bases). Per germline, CDR1 SGHNT and CDR2 YENEEA. CDR3 length: 14 amino acids. V shed 5 bases and J shed 4 bases, with 12 bases lying between them. CDR3 sequence reads: CASSPPGLYNEQFF. CDR3 nucleotide sequence: TGTGCCAGCAGCCCACCGGGACTTTACAATGAGCAGTTCTTC.

This rearrangement joins TRBV28 to TRBJ1-1, with D perhaps matching TRBD1 (6 bases). This CDR3 has 13 amino acids. The V and J ends lost 6 bases and 8 bases respectively, with 16 bases between them. From germline, CDR1 is MDHEN and CDR2 SYDVKM. Written as DNA, the CDR3 is TGTGCCAGCAGACTCCTGGGACAATCCGAAGCTTTCTTT. Translating it yields CASRLLGQSEAFF.

The chain has TRBV29-1 and TRBJ2-2, with a possible D match to TRBD1 (5 bases). This CDR3 has 11 residues. V shed 8 bases and J shed 6 bases, with 10 bases lying between them. Per germline, CDR1 SQVTM and CDR2 ANQGSEA. This chain's CDR3 is CSFRVAGELFF. The CDR3 nucleotides are TGCAGCTTCAGGGTGGCCGGGGAGCTGTTTTTT.